This TCR beta chain was identified in a study of T-cell memory formation after mild COVID-19. The germline CDR1 and CDR2 sequences are LGHNA and YSLEER. The V segment lost 1 base and the J segment 3 bases; nucleotides outside the gene matches: 4. This CDR3 has 15 residues. 5'RACE, which relied on constant-segment primers, yielded TCR alpha and TCR beta cDNA libraries carrying sample barcodes and UMIs. One entry per CDR3 protein results from TCRdb running MiXCR on the 5' RACE reads. The sample holds 110,000 to 150,000 distinct CDR3 sequences, 13% to 15% seen once. This clonotype turned up a few times. Material: PBMCs or a T cell subset sorted from them (not recorded which). This sequence joins TRBV4-3 and TRBJ2-7; the match to TRBD2 covers 9 bases. The origin of this receptor is an adult woman who had mild COVID-19 (a few samples of this study predate the infection). Cell type and time point are not known. The CDR3 sequence: CASSQGTSAFYEQYF. The CDR3 region has the DNA TGCGCCAGCAGCCAAGGGACTAGCGCCTTCTACGAGCAGTACTTC.